Listed here are 30 T cell receptor beta chains from one sample, sequenced in a study of T cells after yellow fever vaccination. One entry per CDR3 protein, called by TCRdb with MiXCR from the 5' RACE reads. Of 250,000 to 400,000 distinct CDR3 sequences detected, 4% to 5.5% appear once; the ten largest clones hold roughly a fifth. Sequences were derived from PBMCs, sampled 15 days after the yellow fever booster vaccination. Every receptor here comes from a man younger than 35 who received the YFV17D yellow fever vaccine.

This rearrangement joins TRBV18 to TRBJ1-2; possibly TRBD1 for D (5 bases). Trimming removed 0 bases from V and 8 bases from J, with 7 bases in between. The CDR3 runs to 12 residues. Germline CDR1 is KGHSH and CDR2 is LQKENI. CDR3 bases: TGTGCCAGCTCACCACCGGGGGAGGGCTACACCTTC. Translating gives CASSPPGEGYTF.

This clonotype has at least ten counts. The chain has TRBV6-5 and TRBJ1-5; D not resolved. Trimming took off 5 bases at V and 1 base at J, with 12 bases between the two ends. Germline CDR1 reads MNHEY; CDR2 reads SVGAGI. The CDR3 is 15 amino acids. This chain's CDR3 is CASSRTSSSNQPQHF. Written as DNA, the CDR3 is TGTGCCAGCAGTCGTACCTCCTCCAGCAATCAGCCCCAGCATTTT.

This clonotype was observed a few times. This rearrangement joins TRBV28 to TRBJ2-7; D gene uncertain. Germline CDR1 MDHEN, CDR2 SYDVKM. Between the trimmed V and J ends, which lost 7 bases and 3 bases, there was a span of 13 bases. This CDR3 contains 13 residues. The DNA for the CDR3 is TGTGCCAGCATTAAGGACGGGCACTACGAGCAGTACGTC. Its translation: CASIKDGHYEQYV.

This clonotype has only a few counts. V gene TRBV4-1 combines with J gene TRBJ2-2; 9 positions agree with TRBD2. V lost 0 bases and J lost 3; bases outside the gene matches: 8. The CDR3 is 18 amino acids. Germline V gene data show CDR1 as MGHRA and CDR2 as YSYEKL. CDR3 sequence: CASSQDGGRGGYTGELFF. Written as DNA, the CDR3 is TGCGCCAGCAGCCAAGATGGAGGGCGGGGGGGCTACACCGGGGAGCTGTTTTTT.

In its sample, this clonotype was seen many times. The chain combines TRBV7-9 with TRBJ2-7, with TRBD2 matching over 7 bases. The CDR3 consists of 14 residues. Losses at the gene ends were 1 base for V and 3 bases for J; bases not matched to a gene: 3. From germline, CDR1 is SEHNR and CDR2 FQNEAQ (reference sequence). CDR3 DNA sequence: TGTGCCAGCAGCTTAGGGGCTAGCGGCTACGAGCAGTACGTC. Its translation is CASSLGASGYEQYV.

This clonotype was picked up many times. The chain recombines TRBV6-5 with TRBJ2-3, with D tentatively TRBD1 (6 bases). The V end lost 5 bases, the J end lost 1 base, and 13 bases lay between the germline ends. The CDR3 is 15 amino acids. Per the germline V gene, CDR1 is MNHEY and CDR2 is SVGAGI. CDR3 nucleotide sequence: TGTGCCAGCAGTGGAACAGGGTCCGGCACAGATACGCAGTATTTT. Translated: CASSGTGSGTDTQYF.

The V gene is TRBV20-1, the J gene TRBJ1-2, with unresolved D. V lost 2 bases and J 0 bases, leaving 7 bases between the germline ends. The CDR3 has 13 residues. The germline V gene has CDR1 DFQATT and CDR2 SNEGSKA (reference sequence). CDR3 residues: CSARRTANYGYTF. Written as DNA, the CDR3 is TGCAGTGCTAGAAGGACGGCTAACTATGGCTACACCTTC.

This clonotype has only a few counts. The chain combines TRBV10-3 with TRBJ2-1; a weak D match, TRBD2 (7 bases). V was trimmed by 1 base and J by 9 bases, leaving 19 bases between them. CDR1 and CDR2 from the germline V gene are ENHRY and SYGVKD. The CDR3 consists of 16 residues. CDR3 protein: CAISEFGGPSKSEQFF. The CDR3 DNA sequence: TGTGCCATCAGTGAGTTCGGGGGGCCGAGTAAAAGTGAGCAGTTCTTC.

This clonotype was seen repeatedly, ten times or more. V is TRBV20-1 and J is TRBJ2-7; the D gene is possibly TRBD1 (5 bases). Germline lookup yields CDR1 DFQATT and CDR2 SNEGSKA (reference sequence). This CDR3 has 15 amino acids. Trimming shortened V by 4 bases and J by 3 bases, and 19 bases separated the two germline ends. The CDR3 protein is CSAISGTGRNYEQYF. CDR3 DNA: TGCAGTGCTATTTCAGGTACAGGCAGGAACTACGAGCAGTACTTC.

The sample holds a few counts of this clonotype. The V and J genes are TRBV11-3 and TRBJ2-4; a weak D match, TRBD2 (5 bases). The CDR3 covers 16 residues. The germline CDR1 and CDR2 sequences are SGHNT and YENEEA. Trimming left V 4 bases short and J 0 bases short, with 13 bases between. This CDR3 reads CASSSRSGLAKNIQYF. The CDR3 coding sequence is TGTGCCAGCAGCTCCCGGAGCGGCCTAGCCAAAAACATTCAGTACTTC. Drawing the rest from reference TRBV11-3 and TRBJ2-4, the complete variable domain is EAGVVQSPRYKIIEKKQPVAFWCNPISGHNTLYWYLQNLGQGPELLIRYENEEAVDDSQLPKDRFSAERLKGVDSTLKIQPAELGDSAVYLCASSSRSGLAKNIQYFGAGTRLSVL.

This clonotype occurred many times. The chain combines TRBV5-1 with TRBJ1-1; D unresolved. Germline V gene sequence: CDR1 SGHRS, CDR2 YFSETQ. Trimming left V 4 bases short and J 0 bases short, with 16 bases between. The CDR3 is 16 residues long. CDR3 DNA sequence: TGCGCCAGCAGCCTAAGTCGTGCCTTACTGAACACTGAAGCTTTCTTT. This encodes CASSLSRALLNTEAFF.

This CDR3 reads CASSQYTVLGNYGYTF. In DNA form, the CDR3 reads TGCGCCAGCAGCCAGTACACAGTTTTAGGCAACTATGGCTACACCTTC. The chain carries TRBV4-3 and TRBJ1-2, with unresolved D. Germline loops: CDR1 LGHNA, CDR2 YSLEER. V lost 3 bases and J lost 2, with 16 bases in between. This CDR3 spans 16 amino acids.

This clonotype was found a few times. The rearrangement links TRBV5-1 to TRBJ2-2, with 7 nucleotides matching TRBD1. The CDR3 is made up of 15 amino acids. The trim removed 1 base at V and 8 bases at J, leaving 8 bases unmatched. In germline, CDR1 is SGHRS, CDR2 YFSETQ. Written as DNA, the CDR3 is TGCGCCAGCAGCTTGCTAGGGGGCCAGCCTGGGGAGCTGTTTTTT. It codes for CASSLLGGQPGELFF.

This clonotype was observed at least ten times. One end of the junction varies from germline; a read error may be responsible. The chain has TRBV4-1 and TRBJ2-1, with unresolved D. Germline V lookup: CDR1 MGHRA, CDR2 YSYEKL. The CDR3 runs 12 residues. In DNA, the CDR3 is TGCGCCAGCAGCCAAGTTTACAGTGAGCAGTTCTTC. Its translation: CASSQVYSEQFF.

The rearrangement links TRBV7-2 to TRBJ2-5, with D unresolved. V dropped 8 bases and J dropped 3 bases, with 19 bases sitting between them. The CDR3 totals 15 residues. CDR1 SGHTA and CDR2 FQGNSA come from the germline V gene. CDR3 nucleotides: TGTGCCAGCCAACCTCCTACAGCTTTCAAAGAGACCCAGTACTTC. The encoded protein is CASQPPTAFKETQYF.

This clonotype showed up just a few times. This chain's CDR3 is CASSSYTF. The CDR3, as DNA: TGTGCCAGCAGCTCCTACACCTTC. The chain has TRBV7-9 and TRBJ1-2, with D unclear. The CDR3 consists of 8 residues. CDR1 SEHNR and CDR2 FQNEAQ come from the germline V gene (reference sequence). V was pared by 4 bases and J by 10 bases, with 1 base between.

This clonotype occurred many times. The chain has TRBV5-1 and TRBJ2-3; perhaps TRBD2 as D (6 bases). Germline-derived CDR1 and CDR2 are SGHRS and YFSETQ. The length of the CDR3 is 14 residues. The V and J ends lost 2 bases and 4 bases respectively, with 11 bases between them. The CDR3 sequence is CASSFGGDPDTQYF. As DNA, the CDR3 is TGCGCCAGCAGCTTCGGGGGTGATCCAGATACGCAGTATTTT.

This clonotype was picked up many times. The chain uses TRBV11-2 and TRBJ2-5; D might be TRBD1 or TRBD2, each matching 5 bases. CDR3 length equals 13 residues. V lost 5 bases and J lost 2, with 9 bases in between. Germline CDR1 is SGHAT and CDR2 is FQNNGV. CDR3 sequence (DNA): TGTGCCAGCAGCGAGGGGCGGCAAGAGACCCAGTACTTC. This translates into CASSEGRQETQYF.

This clonotype was seen only a few times. The V gene is TRBV10-3, the J gene TRBJ2-2; 8 bases align to TRBD1. This CDR3 comprises 14 residues. V lost 10 bases, J lost 4 bases, and 8 bases stayed unmatched. Germline V gives CDR1 ENHRY, CDR2 SYGVKD. In DNA form, the CDR3 reads TGTGCCACAACGACAGGGGAGGCCACCGGGGAGCTGTTTTTT. Translation gives CATTTGEATGELFF.

This clonotype was detected a few times. The gene calls are TRBV7-2 and TRBJ1-2; no clear D. Trimming removed 2 bases at V and 0 bases at J, with 13 bases between. The CDR3 extends over 16 amino acids. Germline CDR1 reads SGHTA; CDR2 reads FQGNSA. In DNA, the CDR3 is TGTGCCAGCAGCTTAAGTCGGGCAACATCTAACTATGGCTACACCTTC. Translating gives CASSLSRATSNYGYTF.

The sample holds one count of this clonotype. A read error is possible here, since a much larger clone lies one base away. V gene TRBV12-3 or TRBV12-4 combines with J gene TRBJ1-3; a weak D match, TRBD1 (5 bases). CDR3 size: 14 residues. Trimming removed 2 bases from V and 5 bases from J, with 10 bases in between. The CDR3 DNA reads as TGTGCCAGCAGTTTAAGGGGACTGAGAAACACCATATATTTT. Encoded protein: CASSLRGLRNTIYF.

This clonotype was seen a handful of times. The rearrangement links TRBV5-1 to TRBJ2-7; 10 bases align to TRBD1. CDR3 length equals 15 residues. Per germline, CDR1 SGHRS and CDR2 YFSETQ. Losses at the gene ends were 4 bases for V and 5 bases for J; bases not matched to a gene: 9. CDR3: CASSLEPGTGDEQYF. In DNA, the CDR3 is TGCGCCAGCAGCCTAGAGCCCGGGACAGGGGACGAGCAGTACTTC. Variable domain in full (rest from reference TRBV5-1 and TRBJ2-7): KAGVTQTPRYLIKTRGQQVTLSCSPISGHRSVSWYQQTPGQGLQFLFEYFSETQRNKGNFPGRFSGRQFSNSRSEMNVSTLELGDSALYLCASSLEPGTGDEQYFGPGTRLTVT.

Only a few counts were recorded for this clonotype. This chain uses TRBV24-1 with TRBJ2-3, with D unresolved. Germline V gene sequence: CDR1 KGHDR, CDR2 SFDVKD. CDR3 length: 13 amino acids. The germline V and J ends were trimmed by 6 bases and 1 base, with 7 bases remaining between them. CDR3: CATSPAGTDTQYF. In nucleotides, the CDR3 is TGTGCCACCAGTCCCGCCGGCACAGATACGCAGTATTTT.

Many counts were recorded for this clonotype. The gene calls are TRBV7-2 and TRBJ2-3; TRBD1 aligns across 10 bases. This CDR3 has 16 residues. Germline-derived CDR1 and CDR2 are SGHTA and FQGNSA. V was pared by 1 base and J by 0 bases, with 1 base of the junction left unmatched. The CDR3: CASSLGDRGSTDTQYF. The CDR3 DNA sequence: TGTGCCAGCAGCTTAGGGGACAGGGGAAGCACAGATACGCAGTATTTT.

This clonotype has at least ten counts. The chain recombines TRBV20-1 with TRBJ2-4, with D tentatively TRBD1 (6 bases). This CDR3 spans 13 amino acids. The V and J ends lost 5 bases and 7 bases respectively, with 15 bases between them. CDR1 and CDR2 (germline): DFQATT, SNEGSKA (reference sequence). For the CDR3, the DNA is TGCAGTGCTCAAGACAGGCCGAACAACATTCAGTACTTC. It encodes CSAQDRPNNIQYF.

This clonotype showed up just a few times. The chain joins TRBV4-3 to TRBJ2-3; a weak D match, TRBD2 (5 bases). V was pared by 0 bases and J by 2 bases, with 18 bases between. The CDR3 consists of 18 residues. Germline V lookup: CDR1 LGHNA, CDR2 YSLEER. The CDR3 DNA reads as TGCGCCAGCAGCCAAGATTGGGTCAGAGGGCCTCTCACAGATACGCAGTATTTT. Translating it yields CASSQDWVRGPLTDTQYF.

This clonotype has at least ten counts. This chain connects TRBV6-1 to TRBJ2-7; tentative D call: TRBD2 (7 bases). The CDR3 extends over 15 amino acids. Germline CDR1 and CDR2: MNHNS and SASEGT. V was pared by 7 bases and J by 3 bases, with 19 bases between. The CDR3 DNA reads TGTGCCAGCACCCGCCACCGGGGGGCGAGCTACGAGCAGTACGTC. It codes for CASTRHRGASYEQYV.

The chain combines TRBV6-2 or TRBV6-3 with TRBJ1-5; D ambiguous. CDR1 and CDR2 (germline): MNHEY, SVGEGT. V lost 0 bases and J lost 12, with 9 bases in between. CDR3 size: 12 residues. DNA of the CDR3: TGTGCCAGCAGTTACTCGATCCTAGACCAGCATTTT. Residues: CASSYSILDQHF.

This clonotype appeared a few times. The chain couples TRBV20-1 to TRBJ2-1; D might be TRBD2 (6 bases). Germline assignment: CDR1 DFQATT and CDR2 SNEGSKA (reference sequence). The V end lost 6 bases, the J end lost 8 bases, and 20 bases lay between the germline ends. CDR3 length: 14 amino acids. The CDR3 region is CSAPGDAYGDEQFF. For the CDR3, the DNA is TGCAGTGCCCCGGGGGACGCGTACGGCGATGAGCAGTTCTTC.

The V and J genes are TRBV18 and TRBJ2-1; D tentatively reads TRBD1 or TRBD2 (6 bases each). The CDR3 is 16 residues long. The V end was cut by 4 bases, the J end by 0 bases, with 13 bases between. Germline loops: CDR1 KGHSH, CDR2 LQKENI. CDR3 DNA: TGTGCCAGCTCACGGAGGGGGGTGTACTCCTACAATGAGCAGTTCTTC. It encodes CASSRRGVYSYNEQFF.